The sequence of this TCR beta chain was determined in a study of blood T cell repertoires in COVID-19. Study information: The United States, Italy and Spain supplied acute and convalescent COVID-19 samples. T cells, B-cell-depleted T cells, or PBMCs provided the cDNA or gDNA that served as material.

In the authors' methods: Scientists estimated how many nucleated cells there were by amplifying reference gene primers. Using immunoSEQ multiplex PCR, the repertoire was profiled, and TCRdb retains in-frame clones only, with some absent. That table supplies the V and J calls and clone size; D and trimming were determined from the DNA. Counted here are over 250,000 clones, approximately 87% occurring once; the ten biggest clones make up 1.5%. This clone was counted between two and nine times. The CDR3 runs to 14 residues. The germline gives CDR1 SGHVS, CDR2 FNYEAQ. V gave up 0 bases and J gave up 6 bases, with 10 bases separating them.

J is TRBJ2-3 and V is TRBV7-6; tentatively, D is TRBD1 (5 bases). The sequencing input was peripheral blood. This receptor was taken from a woman aged 40 to 55 who had recovered from COVID-19. DNA for the CDR3: TGTGCCAGCAGCTTAGCTGCAGGGATTGATACGCAGTATTTT. It specifies CASSLAAGIDTQYF. Full variable domain (remainder filled in from reference TRBV7-6 and TRBJ2-3): GAGVSQSPRYKVTKRGQDVALRCDPISGHVSLYWYRQALGQGPEFLTYFNYEAQQDKSGLPNDRFSAERPEGSISTLTIQRTEQRDSAMYRCASSLAAGIDTQYFGPGTRLTVL.